This T cell receptor (beta chain) comes out of a study of cytomegalovirus exposure and HLA in healthy donors. Study observations and caveats: Solely CMV serostatus was available to characterize immune exposure. Overall, roughly 170 TCR beta chains were annotated as cytomegalovirus-associated. According to an earlier analysis, most TCR beta V segments yielded productive rearrangements about 90% or about 30% of the time.

A note on this clone: The antigen is not known.

Trimming shortened V by 2 bases and J by 4 bases, and 14 bases separated the two germline ends. The CDR3 spans 15 residues. Germline V gene data show CDR1 as MNHEY and CDR2 as SMNVEV (reference sequence). Amplification used 60 Vbeta primers and 13 Jbeta primers. In the original analysis: A later analysis tallied roughly 77 million unique TCR beta chains, approximately 11 million of them shared. Measured with immunoSEQ multiplex PCR; TCRdb has only the in-frame clones, and not every one. V and J calls and clone size follow that table, whereas D and trimming were derived from the DNA. The sample yields around 140,000 clones, 60% to 85% seen once.

The source material was PBMCs. The V gene is TRBV27, the J gene TRBJ2-5; possibly TRBD1 for D (6 bases). This TCR was recovered from a man aged 25 to 45 in good health and CMV-seronegative. The CDR3 is CASSLTGHLRETQYF. The CDR3 bases are TGTGCCAGCAGTTTAACGGGACACCTTCGAGAGACCCAGTACTTC.